This is a list of T cell receptor beta chains from one sample in a study of blood T cell repertoires in COVID-19. Only in-frame clones appear in the TCRdb table, and some are missing; sequencing was by immunoSEQ multiplex PCR. The data contain 80,000 to 100,000 clones, nearly 95% of them singletons. Specimen: peripheral blood. The receptors originated from a human donor with active COVID-19. The donor label of this sample is uncertain. Each CDR3 is given with its conserved first and last residue. The D gene is left open where the match is weak. Only some rows state a clone size, as once, few, many or a class for expanded clones.

d_call	clone_size	cdr3_length	v_call	j_call	cdr3_nt	cdr3_aa
-	-	16	TRBV19	TRBJ1-5	TGTGCCAGTAGTATACTCTCTTCCGGGGGCAATCAGCCCCAGCATTTT	CASSILSSGGNQPQHF
TRBD1	-	13	TRBV28	TRBJ2-7	TGTGCCAGCAGACAATCCGGGACAGGGTTTGGGGGCTTC	CASRQSGTGFGGF
TRBD1	-	19	TRBV7-8	TRBJ2-2	TGTGCCAGCAGCAGGCCGGGACAGGGGTCCGGTAGGGGTGGTGGGGAGCTGTTTTTT	CASSRPGQGSGRGGGELFF
-	once	13	TRBV29-1	TRBJ2-3	TGCAGCGTTGCACAGGCGGCCAAAGATACGCAGTATTTT	CSVAQAAKDTQYF
-	-	11	TRBV28	TRBJ2-5	TGTGCCAGCAGTCCCCGGGAGACCCAGTACTTC	CASSPRETQYF
TRBD1	-	13	TRBV6-6	TRBJ2-7	TGTGCCAGCAGTTGGGACAGGATCTACGAGCAGTACTTC	CASSWDRIYEQYF
TRBD1	-	15	TRBV5-6	TRBJ1-1	TGTGCCAGCAGCTTGGGGACAGGGTTGGGCACTGAAGCTTTCTTT	CASSLGTGLGTEAFF
-	-	14	TRBV19	TRBJ2-2	TGTGCCAGTAGTGAGAGCCGGAGGACCGGGGAGCTGTTTTTT	CASSESRRTGELFF
-	-	17	TRBV12-1	TRBJ2-7	TGTGCCAGCAGCTTTGAAATTAGCCGGCGGGCCACCTACGAGCAGTACTTC	CASSFEISRRATYEQYF
TRBD2	-	15	TRBV27	TRBJ2-7	TGTGCCAGCAGTGGGGCGGGTGCGGGAGCCTACGAGCAGTACTTC	CASSGAGAGAYEQYF
TRBD1	-	15	TRBV6-5	TRBJ2-1	TGTGCCAGCAGCCGCCGGGGGACAGGGTCGTACGAGCAGTTCTTC	CASSRRGTGSYEQFF
-	-	15	TRBV6-5	TRBJ2-3	TGTGCCAGCAGCTCGCTGGGCGATTCCACAGATACGCAGTATTTT	CASSSLGDSTDTQYF
-	-	16	TRBV6-2/TRBV6-3	TRBJ2-6	TGTGCCAGCAGTTACTCGAGAGTCTCTGGGGCCAACGTCCTGACTTTC	CASSYSRVSGANVLTF
-	once	14	TRBV25-1	TRBJ2-7	TGTGCCAGCAGTGATCTAGGCAGGAGCGGCGAGCAGTACTTC	CASSDLGRSGEQYF
TRBD1	once	14	TRBV6-6	TRBJ2-7	TGTGCCAGCAGGACGGGACAGGGGCCCTACGAGCAGTACTTC	CASRTGQGPYEQYF
TRBD2	once	20	TRBV5-1	TRBJ2-7	TGCGCCAGCAGCTCCCCGTGGGATACGACTAGCGGGAGAAGGCCCTACGAGCAGTACTTC	CASSSPWDTTSGRRPYEQYF
TRBD2	-	14	TRBV25-1	TRBJ2-2	TGTGCCAGCAGAGCGGGGGTATATACCGGGGAGCTGTTTTTT	CASRAGVYTGELFF
TRBD1	-	17	TRBV5-1	TRBJ1-4	TGCGCCAGCAGCCCTGGACAGGGGGCGAAAACTAATGAAAAACTGTTTTTT	CASSPGQGAKTNEKLFF
-	-	16	TRBV19	TRBJ1-2	TGTGCCAGTAGTATCCGTACAGGAACGGCTAACTATGGCTACACCTTC	CASSIRTGTANYGYTF
-	-	16	TRBV5-1	TRBJ2-5	TGCGCCAGCAGCTTGTGGGCAGGGGCTTCGCGAGAGACCCAGTACTTC	CASSLWAGASRETQYF
TRBD2	-	16	TRBV6-5	TRBJ2-1	TGTGCCAGCAGTTACCCCAGGACTAGCGGGATAAATGAGCAGTTCTTC	CASSYPRTSGINEQFF
-	-	17	TRBV9	TRBJ1-2	TGTGCCAGCAGCGGCCCCGGGCCCAAGGGGGTTAACTATGGCTACACCTTC	CASSGPGPKGVNYGYTF
TRBD2	-	17	TRBV7-9	TRBJ2-5	TGTGCCAGCAGCTTTCGGCTAGCGGGGAGAGGGAAAGAGACCCAGTACTTC	CASSFRLAGRGKETQYF
TRBD1	once	16	TRBV3-1/TRBV3-2	TRBJ1-5	TGTGCCAGCAGCTCCAGACAGGGGGGTAGCAATCAGCCCCAGCATTTT	CASSSRQGGSNQPQHF
-	-	13	TRBV6-5	TRBJ2-2	TGTGCCAGCAGCCGCCAGGGATTCGGGGAGCTGTTTTTT	CASSRQGFGELFF
TRBD2	-	17	TRBV11-2	TRBJ2-3	TGTGCCAGCAGCTTCTGGAGAGCGGGGGGAGTCGCAGATACGCAGTATTTT	CASSFWRAGGVADTQYF
TRBD1	-	14	TRBV7-2	TRBJ1-2	TGTGCCAGCAGCCAGAGCCGGGACAGCCATGGCTACACCTTC	CASSQSRDSHGYTF
TRBD2	-	22	TRBV4-2	TRBJ2-3	TGTGCCAGCAGCCAAGATATCTCTTTTGGGTTGGCTAACGGGGGGATTCCAGATACGCAGTATTTT	CASSQDISFGLANGGIPDTQYF
TRBD1	-	13	TRBV4-3	TRBJ2-7	TGCGCCAGCAGCCAGTACAGGGGGGACGAGCAGTACTTC	CASSQYRGDEQYF
TRBD1	-	14	TRBV5-1	TRBJ2-7	TGCGCCAGCAGCGGGACAGGGGGACTCTACGAGCAGTACTTC	CASSGTGGLYEQYF
-	-	14	TRBV28	TRBJ1-6	TGTGCCAGCAGTAGGCGGGACGGTTATTCACCCCTCCACTTT	CASSRRDGYSPLHF
TRBD2	-	16	TRBV7-2	TRBJ2-2	TGTGCCAGCAGCCCACTCGGGGGGGGGCATACCGGGGAGCTGTTTTTT	CASSPLGGGHTGELFF
-	-	17	TRBV2	TRBJ2-4	TGTGCCAGCAGCAGGGAAGGGCGAGTTGTAGCCAAAAACATTCAGTACTTC	CASSREGRVVAKNIQYF